This paragraph covers one T cell receptor beta chain sequence. These data belong to a study of lymphopenia after photon versus proton radiotherapy. The V and J ends lost 5 bases and 5 bases, in that order; junction bases with no gene match: 3. CDR3 size: 13 residues. Per the germline V gene, CDR1 is SGHTA and CDR2 is FQGTGA. Clones were sequenced by immunoSEQ multiplex PCR, and TCRdb holds only the in-frame ones, with some missing. The sample lists approximately 35,000 clones, about 90% seen once, with approximately 6.6% in the top ten. The clonotype comes from a woman aged 45-65 years with pancreatic cancer. The sample in question was peripheral blood, obtained from a patient treated with photon-based radiotherapy. This sequence joins TRBV7-3 and TRBJ2-7; 10 bases align to TRBD1. The CDR3 DNA reads as TGTGCCAGCAGCCAGGGACAGGGGAACGAGCAGTACTTC. Protein: CASSQGQGNEQYF.